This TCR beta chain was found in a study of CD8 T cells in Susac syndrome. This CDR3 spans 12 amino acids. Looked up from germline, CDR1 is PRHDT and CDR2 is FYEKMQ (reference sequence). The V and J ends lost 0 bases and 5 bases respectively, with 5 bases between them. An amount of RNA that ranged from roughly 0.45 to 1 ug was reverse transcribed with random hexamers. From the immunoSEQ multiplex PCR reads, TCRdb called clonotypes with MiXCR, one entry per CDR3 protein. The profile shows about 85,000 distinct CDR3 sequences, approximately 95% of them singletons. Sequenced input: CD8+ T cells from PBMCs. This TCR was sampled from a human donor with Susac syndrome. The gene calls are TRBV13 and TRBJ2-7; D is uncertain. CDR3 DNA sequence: TGTGCCAGCAGCTTAGGGTTTGACGAGCAGTACTTC. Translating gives CASSLGFDEQYF. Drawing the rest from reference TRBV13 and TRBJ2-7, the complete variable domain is AAGVIQSPRHLIKEKRETATLKCYPIPRHDTVYWYQQGPGQDPQFLISFYEKMQSDKGSIPDRFSAQQFSDYHSELNMSSLELGDSALYFCASSLGFDEQYFGPGTRLTVT.